One and the same sample provided the 7 T cell receptor beta chains below, sequenced in a study of cytomegalovirus exposure and HLA in healthy donors. The PCR used 60 Vbeta and 13 Jbeta primers. Repertoires were generated with immunoSEQ multiplex PCR, while TCRdb's copy carries only in-frame clones and drops some. The table records over 130,000 clones, about 60% of them present only once. The sample comprised PBMCs. The receptors here all came from a woman aged 60 to 75 in good health and CMV-seropositive.

This clone showed up just once. The gene calls are TRBV9 and TRBJ1-4, with D possibly TRBD1 on 5 matching bases. The CDR3 runs 14 residues. In germline, CDR1 is SGDLS, CDR2 YYNGEE. The ends were cut back, 0 bases at V and 7 bases at J, with 10 bases in the middle. The CDR3 DNA sequence: TGTGCCAGCAGCGTAGGGGCAGGGCGTGAAAAACTGTTTTTT. It encodes CASSVGAGREKLFF.

V gene TRBV4-3 combines with J gene TRBJ1-4; TRBD1 aligns across 7 bases. V shed 4 bases, J shed 7 bases, and the junction held 3 bases outside the gene matches. The CDR3 spans 13 residues. Germline CDR1 and CDR2: LGHNA and YSLEER. CDR3 nucleotide sequence: TGCGCCAGCAGCCCTGGGACAGTTGAAAAACTGTTTTTT. Encoded protein: CASSPGTVEKLFF.

Only one count was recorded for this clone. V usage is TRBV7-9 and J usage is TRBJ1-1; the D is unclear. V was pared by 3 bases and J by 6 bases, with 14 bases between. In germline, CDR1 is SEHNR, CDR2 FQNEAQ (reference sequence). The CDR3 runs to 14 residues. CDR3 coding DNA: TGTGCCAGCAGCTTCATTCAGGACTCCCCTGAAGCTTTCTTT. Its protein product is CASSFIQDSPEAFF.

This clone was observed once. This rearrangement joins TRBV4-3 to TRBJ2-7; D is undetermined. The V gene lost 4 bases and the J gene lost 2 bases, with 9 bases spanning the gap. The CDR3 has 13 residues. Germline V gene data show CDR1 as LGHNA and CDR2 as YSLEER. DNA of the CDR3: TGCGCCAGCAGCCCAAGACAAACCTACGAGCAGTACTTC. Its protein is CASSPRQTYEQYF.

This clone was detected only once. The CDR3 loop is CAISDSREMAGELFF. As DNA, the CDR3 is TGTGCCATCAGTGATTCGCGGGAGATGGCCGGGGAGCTGTTTTTT. The V gene is TRBV10-3, the J gene TRBJ2-2; 7 bases are a match to TRBD2. Germline CDR1 reads ENHRY; CDR2 reads SYGVKD. Losses at the gene ends were 3 bases for V and 6 bases for J; bases not matched to a gene: 7. This CDR3 is 15 amino acids long.

The rearrangement uses TRBV13 and TRBJ1-2, with TRBD1 matching over 10 bases. Trimming took 4 bases from V and 8 from J; bases not matched to a gene: 10. This CDR3 region has 15 residues. CDR1 is PRHDT and CDR2 is FYEKMQ in the germline V gene (reference sequence). CDR3 nucleotides: TGTGCCAGCAGCTCATGGGGGGGACAGGGGAACGGCTACACCTTC. Residues: CASSSWGGQGNGYTF.

The chain has TRBV7-2 and TRBJ2-4; perhaps TRBD1 as D (6 bases). The CDR3 is made up of 15 amino acids. Germline CDR1 and CDR2: SGHTA and FQGNSA. V lost 5 bases and J 3 bases, leaving 14 bases between the germline ends. In DNA, the CDR3 is TGTGCCAGCAGCCGACAGGTCGAGGTCAAAAACATTCAGTACTTC. It encodes CASSRQVEVKNIQYF.